Below are 21 T cell receptor beta chains sequenced from a single sample in a study of siplizumab effects on memory and regulatory T cells. Here immunoSEQ multiplex PCR was the method, and the copy in TCRdb shows in-frame clones only, minus some. The table includes approximately 100,000 clones, 93% detected once. The material sequenced was non-Treg CD4+ T cells sorted from blood. The receptors were gathered from a human donor in good health.

This chain uses TRBV19 with TRBJ2-1; 9 bases agree with TRBD2. Germline CDR1 reads LNHDA; CDR2 reads SQIVND (reference sequence). This CDR3 has 16 amino acids. J gave up 2 bases and V 5 bases, and 7 bases lay outside the gene matches. The CDR3 region is CASSGWTSATYNEQFF. The DNA for the CDR3 is TGTGCCAGTAGTGGTTGGACTAGCGCCACCTACAATGAGCAGTTCTTC.

The J gene is TRBJ2-7, the V gene TRBV2, with 14 bases fitting TRBD2. Germline CDR1 and CDR2: SNHLY and FYNNEI. Trimming at V came to 7 bases and at J to 5 bases, leaving 4 bases not matched to a gene. CDR3 length equals 14 residues. This CDR3 is CASIRLAGGDEQYF. In DNA, the CDR3 is TGTGCCAGCATTCGACTAGCGGGGGGGGACGAGCAGTACTTC.

The V call is TRBV6-5, the J call TRBJ2-5; D is undetermined. CDR1 is MNHEY and CDR2 is SVGAGI in the germline V gene. The CDR3 is made up of 15 amino acids. V lost 5 bases and J 2 bases, leaving 15 bases between the germline ends. The CDR3 nucleotides are TGTGCCAGCAGTATTTCAGGCGGCATTCAAGAGACCCAGTACTTC. This translates into CASSISGGIQETQYF.

The chain links TRBV20-1 to TRBJ1-2; 7 nucleotides match TRBD1. Germline V gene data show CDR1 as DFQATT and CDR2 as SNEGSKA (reference sequence). Trimming removed 5 bases from V and 6 bases from J; junction bases left unmatched: 3. This CDR3 is built from 11 residues. This CDR3 is CSAFDRDGYTF. In nucleotides, the CDR3 is TGCAGTGCTTTTGACAGGGATGGCTACACCTTC.

The genes are TRBV9 and TRBJ1-1; the D is unclear. Trimming pared 0 bases from V and 3 bases from J, leaving 9 bases between. The CDR3 consists of 14 residues. Germline assignment: CDR1 SGDLS and CDR2 YYNGEE. This CDR3 reads CASSVDASDTEAFF. CDR3 in DNA: TGTGCCAGCAGCGTAGATGCGTCGGACACTGAAGCTTTCTTT.

J is TRBJ2-5 and V is TRBV11-1, with D perhaps matching TRBD2 (5 bases). V lost 5 bases and J lost 11, with 15 bases in between. The CDR3 is 12 amino acids. Per the germline V gene, CDR1 is SGHAT and CDR2 is FQDESV (reference sequence). The CDR3 region is CASSPESGMQYF. CDR3 DNA: TGTGCCAGCAGCCCTGAGTCCGGGATGCAGTACTTC. The variable domain in full, with the rest retrieved from reference TRBV11-1 and TRBJ2-5, is EAEVAQSPRYKITEKSQAVAFWCDPISGHATLYWYRQILGQGPELLVQFQDESVVDDSQLPKDRFSAERLKGVDSTLKIQPAELGDSAMYLCASSPESGMQYFGPGTRLLVL.

The chain recombines TRBV9 with TRBJ2-6; D is uncertain. The germline gives CDR1 SGDLS, CDR2 YYNGEE. Trimming took 3 bases from V and 0 from J, leaving 10 bases between them. The CDR3 length is 16 residues. The CDR3 region is CASSGARYSGANVLTF. The CDR3 DNA reads as TGTGCCAGCAGCGGAGCCCGATACTCTGGGGCCAACGTCCTGACTTTC.

This clone was observed a few times. V usage is TRBV7-6 and J usage is TRBJ2-7, with D perhaps matching TRBD1 or TRBD2 (5 bases each). CDR1 is SGHVS, CDR2 FNYEAQ, per germline. The CDR3 has 20 residues. V shed 5 bases and J shed 3 bases, with 32 bases lying between them. The CDR3 spells CASSLLPPGRTSGGSYEQYF. The CDR3 bases are TGTGCCAGCAGCCTTCTACCCCCGGGACGGACGTCCGGTGGGAGCTACGAGCAGTACTTC.

In this sample, this clone turned up once. V and J are TRBV5-5 and TRBJ1-6; no definite D call. This CDR3 contains 15 residues. Germline CDR1 SGHKS, CDR2 YYEKEE (reference sequence). Trimming took off 4 bases at V and 0 bases at J, with 8 bases between the two ends. CDR3 region: CASSPSGSYNSPLHF. Here the CDR3 DNA reads TGTGCCAGCAGCCCCTCCGGCTCCTATAATTCACCCCTCCACTTT.

The chain joins TRBV5-8 to TRBJ1-6; D uncertain. This CDR3 region has 14 residues. Trimming took 4 bases from V and 7 from J, leaving 12 bases between them. Germline loops: CDR1 SGHTS, CDR2 YDEGEE. The CDR3: CASSPRQTNSPLHF. DNA for the CDR3: TGTGCCAGCAGCCCCAGGCAGACGAATTCACCCCTCCACTTT.

The chain uses TRBV6-5 and TRBJ1-3, with no clear D. The CDR3 consists of 14 residues. V lost 7 bases, J lost 2 bases, and 12 bases lay in between. Germline V CDR1 and CDR2: MNHEY, SVGAGI. The CDR3 nucleotides are TGTGCCAGCAAGATGAAGGGTACTGGAAACACCATATATTTT. Its translation: CASKMKGTGNTIYF.

The rearrangement joins TRBV19 to TRBJ1-4, with a weak D call TRBD1 (5 bases). Trimming cost V 3 bases and J 4 bases, with 9 bases left between them. Germline V gene data show CDR1 as LNHDA and CDR2 as SQIVND (reference sequence). The CDR3 consists of 14 residues. This chain's CDR3 is CASSMGQGNEKLFF. For the CDR3, the DNA is TGTGCCAGTAGTATGGGGCAGGGTAATGAAAAACTGTTTTTT.

The count of this clone is one. The chain has TRBV2 and TRBJ2-3; 11 nucleotides line up with TRBD2. V trimming: 4 bases; J trimming: 1 base; junction bases outside the gene matches: 13. This CDR3 contains 19 residues. The germline V gene has CDR1 SNHLY and CDR2 FYNNEI. CDR3 in amino acids: CASSAFVVPTSGGTDTQYF. The CDR3 nucleotides are TGTGCCAGCAGTGCATTCGTCGTCCCGACTAGCGGGGGCACAGATACGCAGTATTTT.

This sequence joins TRBV5-1 and TRBJ1-2; D uncertain. The length of the CDR3 is 13 residues. V was trimmed by 4 bases and J by 7 bases, leaving 14 bases between them. Per the germline V gene, CDR1 is SGHRS and CDR2 is YFSETQ. The chain's CDR3 is CASSPTQKSGYTF. In nucleotides, the CDR3 is TGCGCCAGCAGCCCTACCCAGAAGTCTGGCTACACCTTC.

The chain carries TRBV6-6 and TRBJ1-5; D gene uncertain. The V gene lost 2 bases and the J gene lost 7 bases, with 18 bases spanning the gap. The CDR3 spans 16 residues. CDR1 is MNHNY and CDR2 is SVGAGI in the germline V gene (reference sequence). CDR3: CASSYLRTEVQQPQHF. The CDR3 region has the DNA TGTGCCAGCAGTTACCTAAGGACTGAGGTTCAGCAGCCCCAGCATTTT.

The V gene is TRBV5-4, the J gene TRBJ1-2; 7 bases are a match to TRBD1. The CDR3 extends over 12 amino acids. Germline V gene data show CDR1 as SGHNT and CDR2 as YYREEE (reference sequence). V shed 4 bases and J 7 bases; nucleotides not matched to a gene: 4. CDR3 protein: CASSLGTVGYTF. The CDR3 coding sequence is TGTGCCAGCAGCCTGGGGACAGTTGGCTACACCTTC. The whole variable domain, remainder taken from reference TRBV5-4 and TRBJ1-2, is ETGVTQSPTHLIKTRGQQVTLRCSSQSGHNTVSWYQQALGQGPQFIFQYYREEENGRGNFPPRFSGLQFPNYSSELNVNALELDDSALYLCASSLGTVGYTFGSGTRLTVV.

This clone showed up just once. The chain couples TRBV4-1 to TRBJ2-5; either TRBD1 or TRBD2 may supply D (5 bases each). Germline V gene sequence: CDR1 MGHRA, CDR2 YSYEKL. The V gene lost 1 base and the J gene lost 1 base, with 7 bases spanning the gap. CDR3 length: 14 amino acids. CDR3 nucleotides: TGCGCCAGCAGCCAAGGGGGGTCCCAAGAGACCCAGTACTTC. Protein: CASSQGGSQETQYF.

The table lists this clone with a count of one. Written as DNA, the CDR3 is TGTGCCAGCAGCGTAGCGCTAGCGGGGGAGAACGAACTAGCCAAAAACATTCAGTACTTC. Translating gives CASSVALAGENELAKNIQYF. The gene calls are TRBV9 and TRBJ2-4, with 10 nucleotides matching TRBD2. The CDR3 loop spans 20 amino acids. Germline lookup yields CDR1 SGDLS and CDR2 YYNGEE. V dropped 0 bases and J dropped 0; count of bases not matched to a gene: 12.

The J gene is TRBJ2-3, the V gene TRBV6-5; 7 nucleotides match TRBD2. J was trimmed by 2 bases and V by 0 bases; bases with no gene match: 5. Per germline, CDR1 MNHEY and CDR2 SVGAGI. The CDR3 covers 16 residues. This chain's CDR3 is CASSYSSRGTTDTQYF. CDR3 nucleotides: TGTGCCAGCAGTTACTCGTCGCGGGGGACCACAGATACGCAGTATTTT.

J is TRBJ2-5 and V is TRBV6-5; 7 bases agree with TRBD1. Germline values: CDR1 MNHEY, CDR2 SVGAGI. V gave up 2 bases and J gave up 9 bases; unmatched junction bases: 3. This CDR3 comprises 12 residues. CDR3 DNA sequence: TGTGCCAGCAGTTACCCCACAGGGGCCCAGTACTTC. Its protein is CASSYPTGAQYF.

In regard to this clone: Other DNA sequences in the sample encode the same CDR3. This chain links TRBV18 with TRBJ2-2; D uncertain. Germline values: CDR1 KGHSH, CDR2 LQKENI. The length of the CDR3 is 14 residues. V gave up 3 bases and J gave up 1 base, with 6 bases separating them. This CDR3 is CASSPERNTGELFF. The CDR3 bases are TGTGCCAGCTCACCGGAGCGGAACACCGGGGAGCTGTTTTTT.